The T cell receptor beta chain described here comes from a study of post-analysis software for immune sequencing data. General study findings and limits: Patients had higher frequencies than controls of a few TRBV segments, including TRBV5-6, TRBV5-1 and TRBV20-1. Controls had significantly higher normalized Chao1 diversity than multiple sclerosis patients.

Worth noting for this clonotype: Its antigen is not identified.

Unique molecular identifiers featured in each of the TCR beta cDNA libraries. Via MiXCR, TCRdb re-called the PCR reads, giving one row per CDR3 protein. This sample yields around 770,000 distinct CDR3 sequences, of which under 60% are seen a single time; approximately 5% belongs to the top ten. Germline trimming cut 5 bases from V and 2 bases from J; bases unmatched to any gene: 8. The CDR3 contains 16 residues. The germline V gene has CDR1 SEHNR and CDR2 FQNEAQ (reference sequence). The chain joins TRBV7-9 to TRBJ2-7; TRBD2 agrees at 11 bases. The sequence was collected from a girl aged 10 to 17 with multiple sclerosis. Sequenced: blood. CDR3 loop: CASSTRQLAGAYEQYF. In DNA, the CDR3 is TGTGCCAGCAGCACCAGACAACTAGCGGGAGCCTACGAGCAGTACTTC. Filled out from reference TRBV7-9 and TRBJ2-7, the complete variable domain reads DTGVSQNPRHKITKRGQNVTFRCDPISEHNRLYWYRQTLGQGPEFLTYFQNEAQLEKSRLLSDRFSAERPKGSFSTLEIQRTEQGDSAMYLCASSTRQLAGAYEQYFGPGTRLTVT.